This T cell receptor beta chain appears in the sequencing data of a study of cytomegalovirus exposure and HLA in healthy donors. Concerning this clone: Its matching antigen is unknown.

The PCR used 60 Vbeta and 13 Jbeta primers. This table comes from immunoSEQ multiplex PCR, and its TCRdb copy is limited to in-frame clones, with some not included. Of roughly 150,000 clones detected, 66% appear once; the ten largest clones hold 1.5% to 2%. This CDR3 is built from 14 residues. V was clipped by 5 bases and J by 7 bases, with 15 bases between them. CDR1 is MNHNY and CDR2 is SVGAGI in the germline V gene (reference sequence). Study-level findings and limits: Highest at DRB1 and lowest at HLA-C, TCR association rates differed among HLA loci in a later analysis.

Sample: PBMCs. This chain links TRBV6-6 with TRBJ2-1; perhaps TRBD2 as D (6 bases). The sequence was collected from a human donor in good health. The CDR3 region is CASSMTRTLNEQFF. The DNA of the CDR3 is TGTGCCAGCAGTATGACTAGAACCCTAAATGAGCAGTTCTTC.